This TCR beta chain was obtained from a study of human T cells and chemical hapten exposure. Time point specified: patch test 1, 2 weeks after DPC sensitization. Treatment meaning: therapeutic diphenylcyclopropenone sensitization with weekly scalp DPC. TCRdb ran MiXCR on the RACE reads and lists one entry per CDR3 protein. Counted here are some 170,000 distinct CDR3 sequences, about 22% occurring once; the ten biggest clones make up about 6.7%. In this sample, this clonotype turned up a few times. CDR1 and CDR2 from the germline V gene are DFQATT and SNEGSKA (reference sequence). This CDR3 is built from 13 residues. The V and J ends lost 3 bases and 0 bases, in that order; junction bases with no gene match: 2.

The source of this sequence is a woman in her forties or fifties with alopecia areata. Some clones in this sample may be carry-over from other donors' samples. The chain joins TRBV20-1 to TRBJ2-7; 7 bases align to TRBD2. Sequencing used whole blood, obtained in connection with sensitization to the hapten diphenylcyclopropenone (DPC). This chain's CDR3 is CSARGGSSYEQYF. CDR3 DNA sequence: TGCAGTGCTAGGGGCGGGAGCTCCTACGAGCAGTACTTC.